Shown below are 16 T cell receptor beta chains from a single sample sequenced in a study of regulatory T cells in long-lasting Graves disease. iRepertoire HTBI primers and Arm-PCR of CDR3 regions built TCR beta libraries. TCRdb recomputed calls from the multiplex PCR reads with MiXCR, one row per CDR3 protein. The sample lists some 500,000 distinct CDR3 sequences; around 16% were seen once. Time point reported: newly diagnosed GD, antithyroid drugs for less than 3 months. After RNA was extracted from PBMCs, the TCR library was made from it. These records were also assigned to another study, of T cells in Graves' hyperthyroidism and ophthalmopathy.

The input for sequencing was peripheral blood mononuclear cells (PBMCs), taken at new diagnosis, from a patient treated with antithyroid drugs. These receptor sequences come from a woman aged 35 to 60 with Graves disease.

There are many counts of this clonotype. Here the CDR3 DNA reads TGTGCCAGCAGCTTAGAGGCTAGCGGGGGCAATGAGCAGTTCTTC. Its protein is CASSLEASGGNEQFF. The rearrangement uses TRBV11-2 and TRBJ2-1; the match to TRBD2 covers 10 bases. V was pared by 0 bases and J by 6 bases, with 2 bases of the junction left unmatched. The germline V gene encodes CDR1 SGHAT and CDR2 FQNNGV. The CDR3 contains 15 residues. The full variable domain, in which reference TRBV11-2 and TRBJ2-1 provide the parts outside the CDR3, is EAGVAQSPRYKIIEKRQSVAFWCNPISGHATLYWYQQILGQGPKLLIQFQNNGVVDDSQLPKDRFSAERLKGVDSTLKIQPAKLEDSAVYLCASSLEASGGNEQFFGPGTRLTVL.

This clonotype was found many times. CDR3 nucleotide sequence: TGTGCCAGCAGCTTAGCAGTCTCAGGGTGGACTGAAGCTTTCTTT. Amino acids: CASSLAVSGWTEAFF. The chain joins TRBV7-8 to TRBJ1-1, with a possible D match to TRBD1 (5 bases). The V end was cut by 0 bases, the J end by 5 bases, with 13 bases between. The CDR3 totals 15 residues. Germline V lookup: CDR1 SGHVS, CDR2 FQNEAQ.

This clonotype was seen a handful of times. The chain joins TRBV6-2 or TRBV6-3 to TRBJ1-5; 7 bases map to TRBD1. The J segment lost 8 bases and the V segment lost 7 bases, leaving 8 bases of the junction unmatched. The CDR3 consists of 13 residues. Germline V gives CDR1 MNHEY, CDR2 SVGEGT. The CDR3 is CASTLDRTKPQHF. CDR3 DNA sequence: TGTGCCAGCACTTTGGACAGGACTAAGCCCCAGCATTTT.

This clonotype was counted a few times. This chain links TRBV10-3 with TRBJ1-4, with D perhaps TRBD1 (5 bases). V lost 4 bases, J lost 8 bases, and 23 bases lay in between. Germline V lookup: CDR1 ENHRY, CDR2 SYGVKD. This CDR3 contains 17 residues. The CDR3 protein is CAISGGRGSLQFEKLFF. The CDR3 bases are TGTGCCATCAGTGGGGGACGAGGGAGTCTACAATTCGAAAAACTGTTTTTT.

In its sample, this clonotype was seen a few times. This chain joins TRBV5-1 and TRBJ2-7; D is uncertain. This CDR3 has 14 residues. CDR1 SGHRS and CDR2 YFSETQ come from the germline V gene. Trimming took off 0 bases at V and 0 bases at J, with 7 bases between the two ends. The CDR3 region is CASSLGLNSYEQYF. As DNA, the CDR3 is TGCGCCAGCAGCTTGGGGCTGAACTCCTACGAGCAGTACTTC.

This clonotype was seen ten or more times. The rearrangement joins TRBV3-1 to TRBJ2-1; 7 bases line up with TRBD2. Germline V gives CDR1 LGHDT, CDR2 YNNKEL (reference sequence). Germline trimming cut 3 bases from V and 6 bases from J; bases unmatched to any gene: 11. This CDR3 contains 16 residues. In DNA form, the CDR3 reads TGTGCCAGCAGCCACCTTCGGGCGGGGGTTTTCAATGAGCAGTTCTTC. Translation: CASSHLRAGVFNEQFF.

This clonotype was counted ten times or more. V is TRBV11-2 and J is TRBJ2-3, with 10 bases that match TRBD2. V trimming: 0 bases; J trimming: 0 bases; junction bases outside the gene matches: 6. The germline V gene encodes CDR1 SGHAT and CDR2 FQNNGV. The CDR3 spans 18 residues. The CDR3, as DNA: TGTGCCAGCAGCTTAGACGGACTAGCGGTCCTCAGCACAGATACGCAGTATTTT. Translating it yields CASSLDGLAVLSTDTQYF.

This clonotype has at least ten counts. The chain combines TRBV6-1 with TRBJ2-3, with 7 bases fitting TRBD2. CDR1 is MNHNS and CDR2 is SASEGT in the germline V gene. Trimming at V came to 7 bases and at J to 6 bases, leaving 10 bases not matched to a gene. This CDR3 spans 14 amino acids. The chain's CDR3 is CASMWRGTRDTQYF. The CDR3 DNA follows: TGTGCCAGCATGTGGCGGGGGACTCGCGATACGCAGTATTTT.

The table lists this clonotype with many counts. J is TRBJ2-5 and V is TRBV20-1; D is unclear. Germline V gene data show CDR1 as DFQATT and CDR2 as SNEGSKA (reference sequence). This CDR3 has 15 amino acids. V was pared by 1 base and J by 7 bases, with 19 bases between. CDR3 loop: CSARAVESVIGTQYF. The CDR3 coding sequence is TGCAGTGCTAGAGCCGTAGAATCGGTGATCGGGACCCAGTACTTC.

This chain connects TRBV28 to TRBJ2-2; D perhaps matches TRBD1 (5 bases). Germline V gene data show CDR1 as MDHEN and CDR2 as SYDVKM. Trimming removed 1 base at V and 0 bases at J, with 9 bases between. CDR3 size: 16 residues. The CDR3 loop reads CASSLYGRANTGELFF. The CDR3 DNA sequence: TGTGCCAGCAGTTTATACGGCAGGGCGAACACCGGGGAGCTGTTTTTT.

The table lists this clonotype with many counts. The chain has TRBV20-1 and TRBJ2-2; no definite D call. Deletions cut 0 bases from V and 6 bases from J, with 14 bases between. Per the germline V gene, CDR1 is DFQATT and CDR2 is SNEGSKA (reference sequence). This CDR3 region has 15 residues. The CDR3 region has the DNA TGCAGTGCTAGAGATCATGGGCAAACCGCCGGGGAGCTGTTTTTT. It codes for CSARDHGQTAGELFF.

The sample holds many counts of this clonotype. J is TRBJ1-1 and V is TRBV2; D is perhaps TRBD1 (6 bases). V shed 5 bases and J shed 1 base, with 14 bases lying between them. This CDR3 region has 15 residues. Looked up from germline, CDR1 is SNHLY and CDR2 is FYNNEI. CDR3 protein: CASSYQGQGNTEAFF. CDR3 in DNA: TGTGCCAGCAGTTATCAGGGGCAGGGGAACACTGAAGCTTTCTTT.

Concerning this clonotype: This sequence may be a read error, since a much larger clone differs from it by one base. V usage is TRBV5-1 and J usage is TRBJ1-1; the match to TRBD1 covers 11 bases. V dropped 4 bases and J dropped 4; count of bases not matched to a gene: 6. Germline CDR1 reads SGHRS; CDR2 reads YFSETQ. CDR3 length: 15 residues. CDR3 residues: CASSLWTGGCTEAFF. Here the CDR3 DNA reads TGCGCCAGCAGCCTATGGACAGGGGGCTGCACTGAAGCTTTCTTT.

With regard to this clonotype: This may be a read error: a much more frequent sequence differs by one nucleotide. The gene calls are TRBV3-1 and TRBJ1-6; possible D gene TRBD1, 6 bases. The germline V gene encodes CDR1 LGHDT and CDR2 YNNKEL (reference sequence). This CDR3 comprises 14 residues. V was cut by 4 bases and J by 6 bases, with 10 bases left in between. The CDR3 loop is CASSLKDSNSPLHF. The CDR3 nucleotides read TGTGCCAGCAGCCTGAAGGACAGTAATTCACCCCTCCACTTT.

This clonotype was detected a few times. The CDR3 DNA is TGCGCCAGCAGCCAAGGGGGGGGCCGGGGCATATATTTT. It specifies CASSQGGGRGIYF. The J gene is TRBJ1-3, the V gene TRBV4-1, with D perhaps TRBD1 (6 bases). V was shortened by 1 base and J by 12 bases, with 13 bases between the two germline ends. The CDR3 is 13 residues long. Looked up from germline, CDR1 is MGHRA and CDR2 is YSYEKL.

The genes are TRBV5-1 and TRBJ2-7; D gene unclear. V lost 3 bases and J lost 3, with 25 bases in between. Germline V gene sequence: CDR1 SGHRS, CDR2 YFSETQ. The CDR3 has 18 residues. The CDR3 sequence is CASSSASGDRVLYYEQYF. The CDR3 DNA is TGCGCCAGCAGCTCCGCCTCAGGTGACCGGGTGCTATACTACGAGCAGTACTTC.